This entry describes one TCR beta chain. This record belongs to a study of blood T cell repertoires in COVID-19. In the study overall: Samples representing acute and convalescent COVID-19 were sourced from the United States, Italy and Spain.

In the authors' workflow: Scientists estimated how many nucleated cells there were by amplifying reference gene primers. Libraries were prepared by immunoSEQ multiplex PCR; TCRdb keeps only in-frame clonotypes and omits some of them. The V and J calls and clone size come from that table; D and trimming were worked out from the DNA. The sample holds tens of thousands of clones, roughly 90% seen once. This CDR3 region has 14 residues. The V end was cut by 5 bases, the J end by 7 bases, with 17 bases between. CDR1 and CDR2 from the germline V gene are SGHVS and FQNEAQ. This clonotype was sampled from a woman in her forties or fifties with active or convalescent COVID-19. Sequencing used peripheral blood. The rearrangement links TRBV7-8 to TRBJ1-2, with D tentatively TRBD1 (5 bases). The CDR3 DNA sequence: TGTGCCAGCAGCACTCGGACAAATCCCCTTGGCTACACCTTC. It is translated as CASSTRTNPLGYTF.